Included here is one T cell receptor beta chain sequence, with context. The antigen is unknown. Time point denoted: baseline, week 1 (first vaccination visit). Noted treatment: pre-vaccination baseline after standard-of-care therapy. Libraries were prepared by immunoSEQ multiplex PCR; TCRdb keeps only in-frame clonotypes and omits some of them. The profile covers 99,000 or so clones, with 70% to 90% appearing a single time and roughly 0.54% taken by the ten largest. This sample is drawn from a study of a mutant IDH1 vaccine in newly diagnosed glioma. The overall study: Patients under treatment included approximately 60% males and around 38% females and had a mean age of approximately 40 years. Most patients had received both radiotherapy and temozolomide, the prior options being radiotherapy, temozolomide, or both. Whole-study results and caveats: Detectable vaccine-induced immune responses arose in about 93% of patients.

The sequencing used PBMCs, collected from a glioma patient treated with radiotherapy, temozolomide or both. This sequence was found in a woman aged 50 to 65 with glioma.

CDR3 sequence (DNA): TGTGCCAGTAGTATTTCGGGTCCGAACACCGGGGAGCTGTTTTTT. Translated: CASSISGPNTGELFF. The rearrangement links TRBV19 to TRBJ2-2; D is uncertain. V was pared by 3 bases and J by 0 bases, with 8 bases between. The CDR3 is 15 residues long. The V gene's germline CDR1 is LNHDA and CDR2 SQIVND (reference sequence).